This TCR beta chain was observed in a study of blood T cells in healthy people across ages. Study observations and caveats: Donors of long life had a larger count of naive CD4+ cells and greater diversity than aged donors.

Then a second PCR, running about 7 to 11 cycles, was carried out with a sample-barcoded 5' primer and a J-beta primer mix. TCRdb ran MiXCR on the 5' RACE reads and lists one entry per CDR3 protein. Of around 1.5 million distinct CDR3 sequences in the sample, about 31% were seen once. In its sample, this clonotype was seen a few times. Its target is not known. J lost 0 bases, V lost 3 bases, and 11 bases had no gene match. CDR3 length: 19 amino acids. The germline CDR1 and CDR2 sequences are SGDLS and YYNGEE. This sequence was found in a woman aged 25-40 years in good health. The chain combines TRBV9 with TRBJ2-5; 13 nucleotides align to TRBD2. Specimen: blood. Here the CDR3 reads CASSAGGLAGSGYQETQYF. The CDR3 DNA sequence: TGTGCCAGCAGCGCCGGGGGACTAGCGGGATCTGGGTACCAAGAGACCCAGTACTTC.